Detailed here is one T cell receptor beta chain. The data are from a study of blood T cell repertoires in COVID-19. On the study more broadly: Acute and convalescent COVID-19 specimens originated in the United States, Italy and Spain. Sample material is recorded as cDNA or gDNA derived from T cells, B-cell-depleted T cells, or PBMCs.

The CDR3 sequence is 15 residues long. The germline gives CDR1 LGHDT, CDR2 YNNKEL (reference sequence). The J segment lost 3 bases and the V segment lost 2 bases, leaving 5 bases of the junction unmatched. Authors' processing steps: Reference gene primer amplification yielded estimated nucleated cell counts. Method: immunoSEQ multiplex PCR; TCRdb's copy keeps in-frame clones and lacks some. V and J calls and clone size are as listed in that table; D and trimming were resolved from the DNA. The sample lists fewer than 150,000 clones; roughly 86% were seen once. The sequence derives from a human donor in a cohort sampled during active COVID-19. The specimen sequenced was peripheral blood. The rearrangement uses TRBV3-1 (or the pseudogene TRBV3-2) and TRBJ2-7, with 9 bases aligning to TRBD2. The CDR3 DNA follows: TGTGCCAGCAGCCAACAGCGGGAGGATCGCTACGAGCAGTACTTC. As protein: CASSQQREDRYEQYF.